Listed below are T cell receptor beta chains from one sample, sequenced in a study of blood T cell repertoires in COVID-19. Profiling relied on immunoSEQ multiplex PCR, and the TCRdb table lists in-frame clones only, not all of them. The sample has about 120,000 clones; roughly 79% are singletons. The sample consisted of peripheral blood. Receptors originate from a man between 65 and 79 years old with acute or convalescent COVID-19. Both conserved end residues are trimmed from each CDR3. The order of the fields is CDR3 protein, J gene, V gene, clone size. Size is stated for part of the rows, as once, few or many counts, or as a class when the clone is expanded.

ASSERGLAGGLAKNIQY	TRBJ2-4	TRBV2	-
ASSVVPTGSGTEAF	TRBJ1-1	TRBV9	few
ASSFYEGAAF	TRBJ1-1	TRBV5-1	-
ASSTGPGAGNTIY	TRBJ1-3	TRBV7-7	-
AISDTSGYSGANVLT	TRBJ2-6	TRBV10-3	-
ASSFDRGRNEQF	TRBJ2-1	TRBV6-2/TRBV6-3	-
ASSQDRTGWGGETQY	TRBJ2-5	TRBV4-3	-
ASSPPKRPGGVNEQY	TRBJ2-7	TRBV7-8	-
ASSIGQMNTEAF	TRBJ1-1	TRBV5-4	-
ASSPLAGGVQETQY	TRBJ2-5	TRBV5-1	-
ASSYHTSGVSSYEQY	TRBJ2-7	TRBV6-2/TRBV6-3	-
ASSLRAPEGEQY	TRBJ2-7	TRBV11-3	few
ASSKTSGGARETQY	TRBJ2-5	TRBV7-2	once
ASSQDQIRAGEQF	TRBJ2-1	TRBV4-3	-
ASSYGTASGTEQF	TRBJ2-1	TRBV6-2/TRBV6-3	-
ASSLAGVHYNEQF	TRBJ2-1	TRBV5-4	many
ASSYAGLGEGEQY	TRBJ2-7	TRBV6-5	-
ASSHDNRGNTEAF	TRBJ1-1	TRBV4-3	-
ASSLAQGGGYT	TRBJ1-2	TRBV5-1	-
AISETLTGEAQY	TRBJ2-5	TRBV10-3	-
ASSLAGPSNQPQH	TRBJ1-5	TRBV7-2	-
ASRREGGQDYT	TRBJ1-2	TRBV3-1/TRBV3-2	-
ASSVSQGRHEQY	TRBJ2-7	TRBV9	once
ASRASGGPAKNIQY	TRBJ2-4	TRBV2	once
ASSDGQGEDEQY	TRBJ2-7	TRBV9	-
ASSQSGLAGGTDTQY	TRBJ2-3	TRBV4-3	-
ASSFQGTNEKLF	TRBJ1-4	TRBV11-3	once
ASSLTSGNTIY	TRBJ1-3	TRBV19	-
ASGYGQSQETQY	TRBJ2-5	TRBV6-6	once
ASSSTVNYGYT	TRBJ1-2	TRBV7-8	-
ASSTGTGDEKLF	TRBJ1-4	TRBV4-2	-
SATLHEEQY	TRBJ2-7	TRBV20-1	-
ASSQVKTIGTGGVNTEAF	TRBJ1-1	TRBV4-1	few
ASSIRGLSGYT	TRBJ1-2	TRBV19	-
ASSSKGGDTEAF	TRBJ1-1	TRBV3-1/TRBV3-2	-
ASSRFLQGILGFGELF	TRBJ2-2	TRBV19	-
ASTDRAAYGYT	TRBJ1-2	TRBV5-1	-
ASSKRDTEAF	TRBJ1-1	TRBV4-3	once
SVEKRGGGVQETQY	TRBJ2-5	TRBV29-1	-
ASSQMAGVGQPQH	TRBJ1-5	TRBV3-1/TRBV3-2	-
SVVGTSGYNEQF	TRBJ2-1	TRBV29-1	-
ASSRTDYSNQPQH	TRBJ1-5	TRBV19	-
ASSYSGTGWYYEQY	TRBJ2-7	TRBV6-5	-
ASSQGTGGSTEAF	TRBJ1-1	TRBV18	-
ASSLAVSSGMYNEQF	TRBJ2-1	TRBV7-2	-
ASSERLEDQPQH	TRBJ1-5	TRBV2	-
ASSELAGVAGELF	TRBJ2-2	TRBV6-1	-
ASSVMTGFSYEQY	TRBJ2-7	TRBV3-1/TRBV3-2	-
ASSARGTSGGDEQF	TRBJ2-1	TRBV2	-
ASSLLQGAGNTIY	TRBJ1-3	TRBV7-2	-
ASSIGAGGSQMQY	TRBJ2-3	TRBV19	-
ASSRQGQTNTEAF	TRBJ1-1	TRBV5-1	few
ASTRLTDTEAF	TRBJ1-1	TRBV3-1/TRBV3-2	-